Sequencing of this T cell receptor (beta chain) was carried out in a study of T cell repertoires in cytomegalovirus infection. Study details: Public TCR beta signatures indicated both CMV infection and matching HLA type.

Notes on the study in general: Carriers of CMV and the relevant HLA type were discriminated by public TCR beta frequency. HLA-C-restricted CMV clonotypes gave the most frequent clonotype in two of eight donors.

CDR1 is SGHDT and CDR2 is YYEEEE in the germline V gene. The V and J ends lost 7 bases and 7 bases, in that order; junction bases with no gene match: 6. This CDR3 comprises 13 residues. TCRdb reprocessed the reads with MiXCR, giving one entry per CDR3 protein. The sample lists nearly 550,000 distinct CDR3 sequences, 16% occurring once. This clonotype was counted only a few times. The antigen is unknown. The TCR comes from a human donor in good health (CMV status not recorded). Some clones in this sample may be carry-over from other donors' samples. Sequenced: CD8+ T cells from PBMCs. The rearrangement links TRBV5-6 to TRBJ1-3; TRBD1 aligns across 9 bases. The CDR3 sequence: CASVQGQGNTIYF. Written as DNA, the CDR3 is TGTGCCAGCGTCCAGGGACAGGGCAACACCATATATTTT.